This T cell receptor beta chain was documented in a study of control samples from healthy donors and cancer patients. This table comes from immunoSEQ multiplex PCR, and its TCRdb copy is limited to in-frame clones, with some not included. The data contain 110,000 to 150,000 clones, around nine tenths of them seen just once; the ten biggest clones take up around 4.6%. Germline CDR1 is SGHAT and CDR2 is FQNNGV. This CDR3 has 13 amino acids. Losses at the gene ends were 5 bases for V and 10 bases for J; bases not matched to a gene: 9. The chain joins TRBV11-2 to TRBJ1-2; 8 bases line up with TRBD1. Material: blood. This receptor was taken from a man between 25 and 39 years old in good health. Here the CDR3 DNA reads TGTGCCAGCAGCCTCGGGACAGGACAAATCTACACCTTC. Its translation: CASSLGTGQIYTF.